Below are 5 T cell receptor beta chains sequenced from a single sample in a study of radiation and T cells in renal cell carcinoma. Time point noted: blood 2 weeks post-SBRT. Treatment defined: 15 Gy SBRT to primary tumor, nephrectomy 4 weeks later. Some clones are missing from TCRdb's copy, which holds only in-frame ones; the method was immunoSEQ multiplex PCR. The table records 65,000 to 80,000 clones, roughly 85% of them present only once. Sequencing was performed on blood, taken from a patient whose treatment included radiotherapy and nephrectomy. The receptors stem from a woman between 50 and 59 years old with renal cell carcinoma.

The rearrangement joins TRBV18 to TRBJ1-1, with a weak D call TRBD1 (6 bases). Germline CDR1 KGHSH, CDR2 LQKENI. The CDR3 extends over 15 amino acids. The V and J ends lost 1 base and 3 bases respectively, with 12 bases between them. CDR3 sequence: CASSPQLGGDTEAFF. Written as DNA, the CDR3 is TGTGCCAGCTCACCACAGTTGGGGGGCGACACTGAAGCTTTCTTT. Supplemented by reference TRBV18 and TRBJ1-1, the full variable domain reads NAGVMQNPRHLVRRRGQEARLRCSPMKGHSHVYWYRQLPEEGLKFMVYLQKENIIDESGMPKERFSAEFPKEGPSILRIQQVVRGDSAAYFCASSPQLGGDTEAFFGQGTRLTVV.

The chain uses TRBV27 and TRBJ2-5, with D perhaps matching TRBD1 (6 bases). This CDR3 has 16 residues. The germline gives CDR1 MNHEY, CDR2 SMNVEV (reference sequence). V lost 10 bases and J 5 bases, leaving 26 bases between the germline ends. The CDR3: CATRTVLSLGWETQYF. CDR3 sequence (DNA): TGTGCCACCAGGACAGTCCTTAGCTTAGGGTGGGAGACCCAGTACTTC.

This clone was seen a single time. V usage is TRBV5-8 and J usage is TRBJ2-1; 8 bases agree with TRBD2. The CDR3 contains 14 residues. Germline CDR1 is SGHTS and CDR2 is YDEGEE. J gave up 8 bases and V 4 bases, and 8 bases lay outside the gene matches. The CDR3 region is CASSIGRDDDEQFF. CDR3 in DNA: TGTGCCAGCAGCATCGGGAGGGATGATGATGAGCAGTTCTTC.

This chain connects TRBV10-2 to TRBJ1-1; 7 bases are shared with TRBD1. CDR3 size: 15 residues. Losses at the gene ends were 2 bases for V and 5 bases for J; bases not matched to a gene: 8. Germline CDR1 WSHSY, CDR2 SAAADI. The CDR3 nucleotides read TGCGCCAGCAGTGAGCAAGGGGGCTCGTTAACTGAAGCTTTCTTT. As protein: CASSEQGGSLTEAFF.

The V gene is TRBV4-3, the J gene TRBJ1-2; D gene unclear. The V and J ends lost 2 bases and 4 bases respectively, with 20 bases between them. Germline values: CDR1 LGHNA, CDR2 YSLEER. This CDR3 has 17 amino acids. DNA for the CDR3: TGCGCCAGCAGCCAACGGAGTGGGCTGAAGGATAGCTATGGCTACACCTTC. This sequence encodes CASSQRSGLKDSYGYTF.